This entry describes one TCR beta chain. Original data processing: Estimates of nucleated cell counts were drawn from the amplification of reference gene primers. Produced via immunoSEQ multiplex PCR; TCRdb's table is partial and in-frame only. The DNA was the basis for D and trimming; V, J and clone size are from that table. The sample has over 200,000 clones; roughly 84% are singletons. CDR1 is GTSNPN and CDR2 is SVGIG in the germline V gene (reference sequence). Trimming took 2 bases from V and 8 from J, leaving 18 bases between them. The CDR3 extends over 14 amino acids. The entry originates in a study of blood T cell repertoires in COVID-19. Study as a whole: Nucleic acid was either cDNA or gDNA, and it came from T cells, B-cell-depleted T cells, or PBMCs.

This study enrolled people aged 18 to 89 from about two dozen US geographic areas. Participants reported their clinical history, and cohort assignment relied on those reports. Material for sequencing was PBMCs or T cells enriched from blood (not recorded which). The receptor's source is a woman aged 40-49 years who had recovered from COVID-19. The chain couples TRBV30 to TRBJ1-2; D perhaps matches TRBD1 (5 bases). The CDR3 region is CAWSRGTGEEGYTF. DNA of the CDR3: TGTGCCTGGAGTCGGGGTACGGGGGAGGAGGGCTACACCTTC.